These 5 T cell receptor beta chains were sequenced from one sample in a study of T-cell reconstitution after alpha-beta-depleted transplantation in children. Unique molecular identifiers were used in preparing the TCRbeta library. MiXCR, run by TCRdb on the PCR reads, gives a single entry per CDR3 protein. The sample lists 500,000 to 600,000 distinct CDR3 sequences; approximately 20% were seen once. This material consisted of PBMCs from the stem cell graft donor, taken from the stem cell graft. Receptors originate from a human donor who donated a stem cell graft to a child with acute lymphoblastic leukemia.

This clonotype came up a few times. This chain connects TRBV28 to TRBJ2-7; the match to TRBD1 covers 7 bases. Unmatched junction bases numbered 9, after V lost 8 bases and J lost 2 bases. The CDR3 spans 14 residues. From germline, CDR1 is MDHEN and CDR2 SYDVKM. The CDR3 here is CASLTGTDPYEQYF. CDR3 coding DNA: TGTGCCAGCCTAACAGGGACAGACCCCTACGAGCAGTACTTC.

This sequence joins TRBV4-1 and TRBJ2-3, with 12 bases lining up with TRBD2. Germline V gives CDR1 MGHRA, CDR2 YSYEKL. The J segment lost 4 bases and the V segment lost 6 bases, leaving 5 bases of the junction unmatched. This CDR3 spans 15 amino acids. The CDR3 DNA follows: TGCGCCAGCAGTCCGACTAGCGGGAGTCCAGATACGCAGTATTTT. Residues: CASSPTSGSPDTQYF.

The genes are TRBV20-1 and TRBJ2-7, with D perhaps matching TRBD1 (10 bases). V was shortened by 3 bases and J by 6 bases, with 33 bases between the two germline ends. The CDR3 length is 19 residues. CDR1 and CDR2 (germline): DFQATT, SNEGSKA (reference sequence). The CDR3, as DNA: TGCAGTGCTAGCCCGACAGGGGGCTTCGTCGCGGGAGGGGAGAGCGAGCAGTACTTC. Protein product: CSASPTGGFVAGGESEQYF.

This CDR3 reads CASSSAFGSYEQYF. The CDR3 DNA reads as TGTGCCAGCAGCTCCGCCTTCGGGAGTTACGAGCAGTACTTC. This chain joins TRBV7-3 and TRBJ2-7; D perhaps matches TRBD2 (6 bases). The CDR3 extends over 14 amino acids. V was pared by 4 bases and J by 4 bases, with 14 bases between. CDR1 and CDR2 (germline): SGHTA, FQGTGA. Filled out from reference TRBV7-3 and TRBJ2-7, the complete variable domain reads GAGVSQTPSNKVTEKGKYVELRCDPISGHTALYWYRQSLGQGPEFLIYFQGTGAADDSGLPNDRFFAVRPEGSVSTLKIQRTERGDSAVYLCASSSAFGSYEQYFGPGTRLTVT.

The genes are TRBV18 and TRBJ2-1, with TRBD1 matching over 8 bases. The CDR3 covers 13 residues. V trimming: 6 bases; J trimming: 8 bases; junction bases outside the gene matches: 6. The germline gives CDR1 KGHSH, CDR2 LQKENI. CDR3 DNA: TGTGCCAGCTCCAGGGGGCTAAACGATGAGCAGTTCTTC. The encoded protein is CASSRGLNDEQFF.